The T cell receptor (beta chain) under discussion was sequenced for a study of glioma-infiltrating T cells. At the level of the study: Low-grade gliomas were grade II; glioblastomas were grade IV at initial diagnosis. Dexamethasone exposure before glioma surgery was limited to six or fewer days.

The iRepertoire nested amplicon-rescue multiplex PCR amplified TCR alpha and beta CDR3s from RNA. For one-step reverse transcription and amplification, about 90-400 ng of tissue mRNA or PBMC total RNA was used. One entry per CDR3 protein results from TCRdb running MiXCR on the multiplex PCR reads. This sample yields about 400,000 distinct CDR3 sequences, of which approximately 42% are seen a single time; about 12% belongs to the top ten. This clonotype was picked up one time. The CDR3 covers 17 residues. V dropped 0 bases and J dropped 3; count of bases not matched to a gene: 7. Germline CDR1 is SQVTM and CDR2 is ANQGSEA.

Input material: glioma tissue, nonneoplastic brain tissue, or PBMCs (not recorded which). The chain joins TRBV29-1 to TRBJ2-1, with 11 bases identical to TRBD2. This TCR was recovered from a human donor with low-grade glioma or glioblastoma, undergoing nonglioma brain surgery, or in good health (not recorded which). CDR3 residues: CSVEERVAGGIYNEQFF. CDR3 nucleotides: TGCAGCGTTGAAGAGCGGGTAGCGGGAGGGATCTACAATGAGCAGTTCTTC.